The present T cell receptor beta chain was sequenced within a study of blood T cell repertoires in COVID-19. Study-level information: Both acute and convalescent COVID-19 samples were obtained from the United States, Italy and Spain.

The count of this clone is one. This CDR3 has 14 amino acids. Trimming pared 4 bases from V and 3 bases from J, leaving 12 bases between. Germline V gene sequence: CDR1 GTSNPN, CDR2 SVGIG (reference sequence). Assay used: immunoSEQ multiplex PCR; TCRdb lists only in-frame clones, some missing. The sample holds about 79,000 clones, 75% to 90% seen once. The sequence came from a man in his 70s with active or convalescent COVID-19. The sequenced sample was peripheral blood. The chain recombines TRBV30 with TRBJ1-4, with D possibly matching TRBD1 (5 bases). This CDR3 is CAWTVGGSNEKLFF. The CDR3, as DNA: TGTGCCTGGACCGTCGGGGGATCTAATGAAAAACTGTTTTTT.